Detailed here is one T cell receptor (beta chain). Its target is unknown. The table came from immunoSEQ multiplex PCR; TCRdb's copy has only in-frame clones and leaves some out. The data contain 38,000 or so clones, over 70% of them singletons. The record originates from a study of PD-1 blockade in classical Hodgkin lymphoma. The study's findings and limits: Complete responders possessed baseline diversity comparable to newly diagnosed patients.

Every patient had relapsed following autologous stem cell transplantation, and cohorts differed in brentuximab vedotin exposure. This CDR3 has 14 amino acids. V lost 5 bases and J 1 base, leaving 9 bases between the germline ends. Looked up from germline, CDR1 is MNHEY and CDR2 is SVGAGI. The rearrangement links TRBV6-5 to TRBJ2-1; D possibly corresponds to TRBD1 (6 bases). This receptor was identified in a human donor with classical Hodgkin lymphoma. Material: peripheral blood mononuclear cells (PBMCs), obtained at baseline. Here the CDR3 DNA reads TGTGCCAGCAGTACGGACAGTTCCTACAATGAGCAGTTCTTC. It is translated as CASSTDSSYNEQFF.